The T cell receptor (beta chain) described here comes from a study of beta chain features in type 1 diabetes. The sequenced template was cDNA made from the entire isolated RNA. Naive, central memory and regulatory T cell samples yielded around 3.5 million reads on average. Sequencing was performed with immunoSEQ multiplex PCR; in TCRdb, only in-frame clones are kept and a portion is missing. The data show around 250,000 clones, 14% seen once. This clone was counted a few times. Its target is not known. The CDR3 length is 16 residues. Points from the study as a whole: For Type 1 diabetes patients, all four CD4+ subsets carried TCRB CDR3s that were moderately but significantly shorter.

The sequencing input was naive CD4+ T cells from blood. The genes are TRBV21-1 and TRBJ2-1; the D segment call TRBD2 is taken from the table without a DNA check. TRBV21-1 counts as a pseudogene. The TCR comes from a man aged 25-45 years with type 1 diabetes. CDR3 region: CASSMTSGRRYNEQFF. The CDR3 coding sequence is TGTGCCAGCAGCATGACTAGCGGGAGGAGGTACAATGAGCAGTTCTTC.